These 25 T cell receptor beta chains originate from one sample sequenced in a study of T cells in Graves' hyperthyroidism and ophthalmopathy (dated by TCRdb to about 2019). Receptors were amplified or captured by multiplex PCR. Data came from an Illumina HiSeq 2000. Amplification of TCR beta CDR3 regions was carried out from RNA transcripts. A first-round RT-PCR of the TCR CDR3 used the HTBI primer set with the Qiagen OneStep RT-PCR kit. Using fastp at Q25 and MiXCR, TCRdb reprocessed the public reads and kept productive beta chains. All rows with the same CDR3 protein become a single entry with the most common DNA and genes. This sample lists around 340,000 distinct CDR3 sequences; around 13% were detected once. Around 23% of the sample is held by the ten biggest clonotypes. The specimen was blood. These receptors originate from a woman aged 25 to 39 with Graves' hyperthyroidism.

Ten or more counts support this clonotype. The J gene is TRBJ2-1, the V gene TRBV28, with 7 bases identical to TRBD1. This CDR3 has 15 amino acids. With V trimmed by 2 bases and J by 6 bases, 7 bases remained unmatched. In germline, CDR1 is MDHEN, CDR2 SYDVKM. The CDR3 sequence: CASSLGSAGGNEQFF. As DNA, the CDR3 is TGTGCCAGCAGTTTAGGTTCGGCAGGGGGCAATGAGCAGTTCTTC.

This clonotype was picked up a small number of times. The chain has TRBV6-2 or TRBV6-3 and TRBJ2-7; the match to TRBD1 covers 12 bases. The germline CDR1 and CDR2 sequences are MNHEY and SVGEGT. V was pared by 6 bases and J by 2 bases, with 14 bases of the junction left unmatched. The CDR3 is 18 residues long. The CDR3 coding sequence is TGTGCCAGCAGCCGCGGTCCCGGGACAGGGGGCGGGACCTACGAGCAGTACTTC. Protein product: CASSRGPGTGGGTYEQYF.

The table lists this clonotype with many counts. This chain joins TRBV10-3 and TRBJ2-5; 9 bases are a match to TRBD1. The germline V gene encodes CDR1 ENHRY and CDR2 SYGVKD. CDR3 length equals 13 residues. Trimming removed 11 bases from V and 5 bases from J; junction bases left unmatched: 9. DNA for the CDR3: TGTGCCGGAAGACAGGGGGTCTTGGAGACCCAGTACTTC. It codes for CAGRQGVLETQYF.

This sequence joins TRBV19 and TRBJ2-7; no clear D. Germline values: CDR1 LNHDA, CDR2 SQIVND (reference sequence). V was cut by 3 bases and J by 0 bases, with 6 bases left in between. The CDR3 sequence is 13 residues long. This CDR3 reads CASSILNSYEQYF. The CDR3 DNA is TGTGCCAGTAGTATTCTGAACTCCTACGAGCAGTACTTC.

At least ten counts were recorded for this clonotype. The rearrangement joins TRBV28 to TRBJ2-3; possible D gene TRBD2, 5 bases. This CDR3 contains 20 residues. Germline V gives CDR1 MDHEN, CDR2 SYDVKM. The V end lost 5 bases, the J end lost 0 bases, and 27 bases lay between the germline ends. DNA of the CDR3: TGTGCCAGCAGTCTCCTCCTGATGGACCGTTCCGGCGGGAGCACAGATACGCAGTATTTT. Protein product: CASSLLLMDRSGGSTDTQYF.

This chain links TRBV5-1 with TRBJ2-1; 7 bases are shared with TRBD1. V was clipped by 5 bases and J by 2 bases; unmatched bases: 10. The V gene's germline CDR1 is SGHRS and CDR2 YFSETQ. CDR3 size: 16 residues. The chain's CDR3 is CASRKNTGQTYNEQFF. The CDR3 DNA reads TGCGCCAGCAGGAAAAATACGGGACAGACCTACAATGAGCAGTTCTTC.

This clonotype was recorded many times. The rearrangement joins TRBV27 to TRBJ2-7, with 12 bases fitting TRBD1. V lost 5 bases, J lost 5 bases, and 10 bases stayed unmatched. This CDR3 contains 16 residues. Germline CDR1 reads MNHEY; CDR2 reads SMNVEV (reference sequence). The CDR3 DNA sequence: TGTGCCAGCAGTGAGTTCCGGGACAGGGGGCTCCACGAGCAGTACTTC. Its translation: CASSEFRDRGLHEQYF.

The rearrangement joins TRBV10-3 to TRBJ1-2, with D maybe TRBD1 (5 bases). Germline values: CDR1 ENHRY, CDR2 SYGVKD. V shed 5 bases and J shed 3 bases, with 13 bases lying between them. The CDR3 covers 14 residues. The CDR3 spells CAISKNGQDYGYTF. CDR3 DNA sequence: TGTGCCATCAGTAAAAACGGACAAGACTATGGCTACACCTTC.

This clonotype was found many times. The chain carries TRBV14 and TRBJ1-1; TRBD1 aligns across 10 bases. Per the germline V gene, CDR1 is SGHDN and CDR2 is FVKESK. Germline trimming cut 5 bases from V and 5 bases from J; bases unmatched to any gene: 8. The CDR3 sequence is 15 residues long. CDR3 sequence: CASSTPGQGFTEAFF. CDR3 DNA sequence: TGTGCCAGCAGCACCCCGGGACAGGGGTTTACTGAAGCTTTCTTT.

There are many counts of this clonotype. The chain is built from TRBV11-2 and TRBJ2-5; D gene uncertain. The ends were cut back, 1 base at V and 2 bases at J, with 14 bases in the middle. Germline CDR1 reads SGHAT; CDR2 reads FQNNGV. The CDR3 is made up of 16 amino acids. The CDR3 protein is CASSLAFALYQETQYF. The CDR3 DNA reads as TGTGCCAGCAGCTTAGCGTTCGCGCTGTATCAAGAGACCCAGTACTTC.

This clonotype was seen only a few times. The chain couples TRBV6-9 to TRBJ1-5; 9 bases align to TRBD1. CDR3 length equals 20 residues. Trimming removed 2 bases from V and 0 bases from J; junction bases left unmatched: 14. Germline-derived CDR1 and CDR2 are MNHGY and SVAAGI. CDR3 loop: CASSYRPGTGRGSSNQPQHF. The CDR3 nucleotides are TGTGCCAGCAGTTATCGCCCCGGGACAGGGAGAGGGTCTAGCAATCAGCCCCAGCATTTT.

This clonotype was seen only a few times. This chain connects TRBV2 to TRBJ2-3; 8 positions agree with TRBD1. The CDR3 runs to 12 residues. With V trimmed by 9 bases and J by 5 bases, 4 bases remained unmatched. Per germline, CDR1 SNHLY and CDR2 FYNNEI. The CDR3 sequence is CASQGAEDTQYF. The CDR3 DNA is TGTGCCAGTCAGGGGGCAGAAGATACGCAGTATTTT.

This clonotype occurred many times. The chain uses TRBV15 and TRBJ2-7; D is uncertain. This CDR3 is 15 amino acids long. Germline V gene data show CDR1 as LNHNV and CDR2 as YYDKDF (reference sequence). V was trimmed by 1 base and J by 0 bases, leaving 10 bases between them. CDR3 in amino acids: CATSRGSADSYEQYF. The CDR3 DNA reads as TGTGCCACCAGCAGAGGATCCGCGGACTCCTACGAGCAGTACTTC.

The gene calls are TRBV7-6 and TRBJ1-6; 7 bases match TRBD1. The germline V gene has CDR1 SGHVS and CDR2 FNYEAQ. V shed 1 base, J shed 10 bases, and the junction held 7 bases outside the gene matches. This CDR3 contains 15 residues. CDR3 nucleotide sequence: TGTGCCAGCAGCTTAGGGGACAGCACATACTCACCCCTCCACTTT. It yields the protein CASSLGDSTYSPLHF.

Ten or more counts support this clonotype. V is TRBV19 and J is TRBJ1-1; D gene unclear. Trimming stripped 3 bases from V and 1 base from J, with 6 bases between. Germline CDR1 reads LNHDA; CDR2 reads SQIVND (reference sequence). The CDR3 spans 13 residues. The CDR3: CASSISWNTEAFF. In DNA form, the CDR3 reads TGTGCCAGTAGTATTTCGTGGAACACTGAAGCTTTCTTT.

This clonotype was seen ten or more times. This sequence joins TRBV2 and TRBJ1-2; D may be TRBD1 (5 bases). V was cut by 5 bases and J by 8 bases, with 18 bases left in between. Germline CDR1 is SNHLY and CDR2 is FYNNEI. The CDR3 extends over 14 amino acids. DNA for the CDR3: TGTGCCAGCAGTATGAAACGAGGAGGGGACGGCTACACCTTC. Protein: CASSMKRGGDGYTF.

The chain joins TRBV4-1 to TRBJ2-5; 10 bases align to TRBD2. The trim removed 0 bases at V and 3 bases at J, leaving 13 bases unmatched. The CDR3 loop spans 19 amino acids. The germline V gene encodes CDR1 MGHRA and CDR2 YSYEKL. CDR3 DNA sequence: TGCGCCAGCAGCCAAGAATCAGCACGAACTAGCGGGAATAAAGAGACCCAGTACTTC. Its protein product is CASSQESARTSGNKETQYF.

The chain recombines TRBV6-1 with TRBJ2-6; the D gene is possibly TRBD1 (6 bases). The germline V gene has CDR1 MNHNS and CDR2 SASEGT. The CDR3 is 15 amino acids. V was pared by 5 bases and J by 2 bases, with 10 bases between. Here the CDR3 DNA reads TGTGCCAGCAGTAGTAGGACAGCTGGGGCCAACGTCCTGACTTTC. Protein product: CASSSRTAGANVLTF.

The gene calls are TRBV14 and TRBJ2-3, with unresolved D. V was cut by 0 bases and J by 5 bases, with 9 bases left in between. The CDR3 is made up of 14 amino acids. CDR1 and CDR2 from the germline V gene are SGHDN and FVKESK. The CDR3 DNA reads as TGTGCCAGCAGCCAAGATAGTCCGGGAGATACGCAGTATTTT. This encodes CASSQDSPGDTQYF.

In its sample, this clonotype was seen many times. The rearrangement uses TRBV19 and TRBJ2-2; 10 nucleotides agree with TRBD2. V lost 6 bases to trimming and J lost 5 bases; unmatched junction nucleotides: 6. The germline gives CDR1 LNHDA, CDR2 SQIVND (reference sequence). The CDR3 contains 15 residues. The CDR3, as DNA: TGTGCCAGTAGGTCACTAGCGGGAAGGACCGGGGAGCTGTTTTTT. Protein product: CASRSLAGRTGELFF. Based on the CDR3 plus reference TRBV19 and TRBJ2-2, the full variable domain is DGGITQSPKYLFRKEGQNVTLSCEQNLNHDAMYWYRQDPGQGLRLIYYSQIVNDFQKGDIAEGYSVSREKKESFPLTVTSAQKNPTAFYLCASRSLAGRTGELFFGEGSRLTVL.

CDR3 residues: CASSQEISGTGPTTQYF. As DNA, the CDR3 is TGTGCCAGCAGCCAAGAAATCTCCGGGACCGGCCCTACGACGCAGTACTTC. The V and J genes are TRBV3-1 and TRBJ2-7, with D possibly called TRBD1 or TRBD2 (5 bases each). The V gene lost 0 bases and the J gene lost 9 bases, with 24 bases spanning the gap. The germline gives CDR1 LGHDT, CDR2 YNNKEL (reference sequence). The CDR3 extends over 17 amino acids.

Ten or more counts support this clonotype. The gene calls are TRBV13 and TRBJ2-7; 10 bases map to TRBD1. Trimming cost V 5 bases and J 3 bases; bases outside gene matches: 7. The CDR3 has 15 amino acids. Germline V gene sequence: CDR1 PRHDT, CDR2 FYEKMQ (reference sequence). The CDR3 DNA reads as TGTGCCAGCAGCCGAACCCGGGACAGGGGCTACGAGCAGTACTTC. Its translation: CASSRTRDRGYEQYF. The variable domain in full, with the rest retrieved from reference TRBV13 and TRBJ2-7, is AAGVIQSPRHLIKEKRETATLKCYPIPRHDTVYWYQQGPGQDPQFLISFYEKMQSDKGSIPDRFSAQQFSDYHSELNMSSLELGDSALYFCASSRTRDRGYEQYFGPGTRLTVT.

Only a few counts were recorded for this clonotype. The CDR3: CAWSSTRNTEAFF. The CDR3 coding sequence is TGTGCCTGGAGTTCAACAAGGAACACTGAAGCTTTCTTT. This rearrangement joins TRBV30 to TRBJ1-1; D is unresolved. The CDR3 loop spans 13 amino acids. The V gene lost 2 bases and the J gene lost 1 base, with 8 bases spanning the gap. Germline CDR1 GTSNPN, CDR2 SVGIG (reference sequence).

This clonotype came up many times. V and J are TRBV10-2 and TRBJ1-2; D remains ambiguous. CDR1 is WSHSY and CDR2 is SAAADI in the germline V gene. V was clipped by 4 bases and J by 2 bases, with 8 bases between them. This CDR3 contains 13 residues. The CDR3 here is CASSVEQNYGYTF. CDR3 sequence (DNA): TGCGCCAGCAGTGTCGAACAGAACTATGGCTACACCTTC.

On this clonotype: A clone one base away is much larger, so this may be a read error. The chain has TRBV20-1 and TRBJ2-3, with 8 bases that match TRBD2. The V gene's germline CDR1 is DFQATT and CDR2 SNEGSKA (reference sequence). The CDR3 totals 15 residues. Trimming at V came to 4 bases and at J to 2 bases, leaving 8 bases not matched to a gene. The CDR3 here is CSATSAGVDTDTQYF. CDR3 bases: TGCAGTGCTACCTCAGCGGGAGTAGACACAGATACGCAGTATTTT.